This TCR beta chain was obtained from a study of T and B cells in COVID-19 patients. Study results and limitations: Highly clonal in active COVID-19, TRB repertoires exceeded healthy-donor diversity and richness at recovery. Patients with COVID-19 reportedly showed strongly skewed T cell receptor beta variable and joining gene usage.

Trimming took 3 bases from V and 5 from J, leaving 16 bases between them. Germline V gene lookup returns CDR1 SGHNT and CDR2 YYREEE (reference sequence). The CDR3 totals 15 residues. BIOMED2 TRB-A/B primer pools were used in multiplex TRB PCR. TCRdb itself ran the multiplex PCR reads through MiXCR, one entry per CDR3 protein. The sample holds about 8,400 distinct CDR3 sequences, roughly a quarter seen once. TRB was amplified from about 250-500 ng of blood genomic DNA. This clonotype was recorded at least ten times. Its antigen is unidentified. This chain joins TRBV5-4 and TRBJ2-3, with D possibly called TRBD1 or TRBD2 (5 bases each). Sequenced input: blood. The receptor was isolated from a human donor who had recovered from COVID-19. The CDR3 DNA follows: TGTGCCAGCAGCTATCCGGGACCAGTCGAAGATACGCAGTATTTT. Translating gives CASSYPGPVEDTQYF.